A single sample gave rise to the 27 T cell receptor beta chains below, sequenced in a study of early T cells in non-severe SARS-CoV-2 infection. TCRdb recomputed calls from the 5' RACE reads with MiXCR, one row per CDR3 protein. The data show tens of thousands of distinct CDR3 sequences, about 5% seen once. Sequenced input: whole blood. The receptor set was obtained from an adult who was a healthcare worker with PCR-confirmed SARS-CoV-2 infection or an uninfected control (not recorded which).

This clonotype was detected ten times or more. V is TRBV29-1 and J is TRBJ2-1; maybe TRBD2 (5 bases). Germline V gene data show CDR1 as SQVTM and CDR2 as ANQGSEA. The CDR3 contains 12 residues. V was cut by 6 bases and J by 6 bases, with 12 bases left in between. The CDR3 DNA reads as TGCAGCGTGGGGTTAGGAGGCAATGAGCAGTTCTTC. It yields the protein CSVGLGGNEQFF.

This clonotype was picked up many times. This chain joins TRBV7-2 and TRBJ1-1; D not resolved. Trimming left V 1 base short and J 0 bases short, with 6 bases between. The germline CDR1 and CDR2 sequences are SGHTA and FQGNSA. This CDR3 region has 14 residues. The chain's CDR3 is CASSLGTVNTEAFF. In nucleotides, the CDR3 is TGTGCCAGCAGCTTAGGGACGGTGAACACTGAAGCTTTCTTT.

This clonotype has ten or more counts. The CDR3 loop reads CASSYGQGANQPQHF. CDR3 nucleotide sequence: TGTGCCAGCAGTTACGGACAGGGGGCGAATCAGCCCCAGCATTTT. The chain links TRBV6-2 or TRBV6-3 to TRBJ1-5; 11 nucleotides align to TRBD1. Germline CDR1 is MNHEY and CDR2 is SVGEGT. V gave up 2 bases and J gave up 4 bases; unmatched junction bases: 1. CDR3 length: 15 amino acids.

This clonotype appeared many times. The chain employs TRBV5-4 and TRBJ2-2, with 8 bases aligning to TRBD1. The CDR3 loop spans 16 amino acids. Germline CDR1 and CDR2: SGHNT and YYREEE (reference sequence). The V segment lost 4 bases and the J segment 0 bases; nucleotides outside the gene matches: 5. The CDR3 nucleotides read TGTGCCAGCAGCCTACCGGGACAGGCGAACACCGGGGAGCTGTTTTTT. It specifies CASSLPGQANTGELFF.

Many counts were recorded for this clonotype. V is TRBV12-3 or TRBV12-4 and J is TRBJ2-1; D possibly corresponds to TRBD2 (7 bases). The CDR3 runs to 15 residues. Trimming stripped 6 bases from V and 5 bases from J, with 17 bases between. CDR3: CASSAWGGAHNEQFF. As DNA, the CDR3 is TGTGCCAGCAGCGCGTGGGGGGGCGCCCACAATGAGCAGTTCTTC.

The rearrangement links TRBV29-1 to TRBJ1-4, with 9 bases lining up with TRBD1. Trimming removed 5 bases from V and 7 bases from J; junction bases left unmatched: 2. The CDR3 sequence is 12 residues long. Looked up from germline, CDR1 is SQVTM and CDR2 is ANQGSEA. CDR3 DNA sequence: TGCAGCGTTCAGACAGGGGGTGAAAAACTGTTTTTT. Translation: CSVQTGGEKLFF.

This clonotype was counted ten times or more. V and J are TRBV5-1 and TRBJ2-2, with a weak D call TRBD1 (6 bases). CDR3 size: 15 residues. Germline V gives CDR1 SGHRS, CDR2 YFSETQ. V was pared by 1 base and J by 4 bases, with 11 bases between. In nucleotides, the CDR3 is TGCGCCAGCAGCTTGAGACAGGCGAGCACCGGGGAGCTGTTTTTT. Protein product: CASSLRQASTGELFF.

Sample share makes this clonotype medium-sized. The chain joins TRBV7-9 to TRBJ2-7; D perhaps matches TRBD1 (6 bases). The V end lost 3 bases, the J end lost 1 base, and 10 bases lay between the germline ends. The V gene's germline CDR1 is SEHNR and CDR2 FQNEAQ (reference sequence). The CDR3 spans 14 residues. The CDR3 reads CASSLGAVSYEQYF. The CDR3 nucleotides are TGTGCCAGCAGCTTGGGGGCGGTATCCTACGAGCAGTACTTC.

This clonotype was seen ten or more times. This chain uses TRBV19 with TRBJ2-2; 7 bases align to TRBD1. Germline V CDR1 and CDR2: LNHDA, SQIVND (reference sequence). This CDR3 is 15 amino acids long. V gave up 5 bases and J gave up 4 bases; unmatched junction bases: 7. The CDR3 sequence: CASSVSTGITGELFF. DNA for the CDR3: TGTGCCAGTAGTGTCTCGACAGGGATCACCGGGGAGCTGTTTTTT.

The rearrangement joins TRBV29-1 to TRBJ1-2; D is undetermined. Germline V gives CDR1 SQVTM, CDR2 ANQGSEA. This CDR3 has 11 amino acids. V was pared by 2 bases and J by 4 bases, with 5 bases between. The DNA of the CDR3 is TGCAGCGTTGAAAGGAGCTATGGCTACACCTTC. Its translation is CSVERSYGYTF.

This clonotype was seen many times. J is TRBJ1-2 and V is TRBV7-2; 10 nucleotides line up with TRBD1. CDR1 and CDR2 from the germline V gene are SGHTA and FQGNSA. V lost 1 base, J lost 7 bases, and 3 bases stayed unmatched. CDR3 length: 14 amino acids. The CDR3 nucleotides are TGTGCCAGCAGCTTAGGGACAGGGGGAGGTGGCTACACCTTC. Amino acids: CASSLGTGGGGYTF.

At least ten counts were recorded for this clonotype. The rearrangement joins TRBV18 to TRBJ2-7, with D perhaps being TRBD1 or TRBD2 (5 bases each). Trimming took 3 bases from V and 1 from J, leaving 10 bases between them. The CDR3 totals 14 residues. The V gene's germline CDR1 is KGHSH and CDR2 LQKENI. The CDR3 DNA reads TGTGCCAGCTCACCCCCGGGACGGTCCTACGAGCAGTACTTC. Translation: CASSPPGRSYEQYF.

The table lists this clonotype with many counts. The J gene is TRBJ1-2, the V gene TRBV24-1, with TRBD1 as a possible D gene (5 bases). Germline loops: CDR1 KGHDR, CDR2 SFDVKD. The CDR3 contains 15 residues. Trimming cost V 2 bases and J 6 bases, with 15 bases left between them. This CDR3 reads CATSDSARAGNGYTF. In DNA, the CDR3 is TGTGCCACCAGTGATTCCGCAAGGGCAGGGAATGGCTACACCTTC.

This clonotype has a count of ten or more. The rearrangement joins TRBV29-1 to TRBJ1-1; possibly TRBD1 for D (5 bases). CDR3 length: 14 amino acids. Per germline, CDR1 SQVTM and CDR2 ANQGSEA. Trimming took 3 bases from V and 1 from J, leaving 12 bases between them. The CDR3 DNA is TGCAGCGTTGAGGGGCAACAGGAGAACACTGAAGCTTTCTTT. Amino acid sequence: CSVEGQQENTEAFF.

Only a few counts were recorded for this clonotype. The CDR3 nucleotides are TGTGCCACCCAACTAGCGGGGGGGCCTCATTACAATGAGCAGTTCTTC. Translating it yields CATQLAGGPHYNEQFF. This chain connects TRBV24-1 to TRBJ2-1; 13 positions agree with TRBD2. Germline lookup yields CDR1 KGHDR and CDR2 SFDVKD. V shed 9 bases and J 4 bases; nucleotides not matched to a gene: 8. The CDR3 sequence is 16 residues long.

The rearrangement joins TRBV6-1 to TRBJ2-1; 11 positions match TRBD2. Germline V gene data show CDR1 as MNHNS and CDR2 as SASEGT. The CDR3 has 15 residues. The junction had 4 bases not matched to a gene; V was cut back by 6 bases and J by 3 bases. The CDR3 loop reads CASRAGTSGYNEQFF. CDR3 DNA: TGTGCCAGCAGGGCCGGGACTAGCGGCTACAATGAGCAGTTCTTC.

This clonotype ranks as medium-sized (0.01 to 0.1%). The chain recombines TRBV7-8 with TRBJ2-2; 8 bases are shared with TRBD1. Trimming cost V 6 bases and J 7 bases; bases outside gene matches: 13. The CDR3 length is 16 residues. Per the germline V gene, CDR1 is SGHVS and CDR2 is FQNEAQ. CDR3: CASSDFRTGRIGELFF. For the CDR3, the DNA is TGTGCCAGCAGTGACTTCCGGACAGGGCGGATCGGGGAGCTGTTTTTT.

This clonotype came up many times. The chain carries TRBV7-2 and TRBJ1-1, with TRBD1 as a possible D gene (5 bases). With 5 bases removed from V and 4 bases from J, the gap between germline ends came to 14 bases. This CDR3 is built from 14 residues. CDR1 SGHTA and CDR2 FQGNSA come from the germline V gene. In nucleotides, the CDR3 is TGTGCCAGCAGCCAGCCGGGGGGTCCCACTGAAGCTTTCTTT. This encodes CASSQPGGPTEAFF.

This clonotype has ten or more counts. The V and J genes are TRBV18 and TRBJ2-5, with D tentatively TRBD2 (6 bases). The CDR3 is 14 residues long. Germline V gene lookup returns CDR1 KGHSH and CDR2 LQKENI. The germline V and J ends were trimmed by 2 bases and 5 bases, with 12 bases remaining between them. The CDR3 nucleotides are TGTGCCAGCTCACCAGCGGGGTGGACTGAGACCCAGTACTTC. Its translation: CASSPAGWTETQYF.

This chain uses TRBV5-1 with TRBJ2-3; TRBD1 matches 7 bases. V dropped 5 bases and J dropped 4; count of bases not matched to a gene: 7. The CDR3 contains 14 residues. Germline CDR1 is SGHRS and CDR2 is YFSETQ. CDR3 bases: TGCGCCAGCAGAACGGAGGACAGGTCAGATACGCAGTATTTT. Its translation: CASRTEDRSDTQYF.

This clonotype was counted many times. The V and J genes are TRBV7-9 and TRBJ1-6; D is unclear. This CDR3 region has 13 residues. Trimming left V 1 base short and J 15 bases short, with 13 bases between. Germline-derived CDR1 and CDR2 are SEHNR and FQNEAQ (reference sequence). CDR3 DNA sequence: TGTGCCAGCAGCTTAGAGGCAGTTGATCACCTCCACTTT. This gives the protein CASSLEAVDHLHF.

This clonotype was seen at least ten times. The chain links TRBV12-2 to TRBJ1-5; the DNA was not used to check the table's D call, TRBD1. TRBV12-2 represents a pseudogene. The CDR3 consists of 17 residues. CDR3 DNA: TGTGCAAGTCGCTTAGGAGGGGGGACAGGGTGGAATCAGCCCCAGCATTTT. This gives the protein CASRLGGGTGWNQPQHF.

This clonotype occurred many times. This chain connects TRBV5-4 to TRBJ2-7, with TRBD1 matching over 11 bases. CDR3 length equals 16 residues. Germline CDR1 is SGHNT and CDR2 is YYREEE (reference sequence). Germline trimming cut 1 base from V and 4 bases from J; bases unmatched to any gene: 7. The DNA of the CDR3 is TGTGCCAGCAGCTTGTCACCCGGGACAGGGGGATACGAGCAGTACTTC. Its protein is CASSLSPGTGGYEQYF.

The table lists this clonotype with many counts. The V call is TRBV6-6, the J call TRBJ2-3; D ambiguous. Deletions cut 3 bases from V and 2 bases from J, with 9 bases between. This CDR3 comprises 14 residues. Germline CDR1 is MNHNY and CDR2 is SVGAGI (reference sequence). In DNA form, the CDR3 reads TGTGCCAGCAGTTATATGCAGATCACAGATACGCAGTATTTT. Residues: CASSYMQITDTQYF.

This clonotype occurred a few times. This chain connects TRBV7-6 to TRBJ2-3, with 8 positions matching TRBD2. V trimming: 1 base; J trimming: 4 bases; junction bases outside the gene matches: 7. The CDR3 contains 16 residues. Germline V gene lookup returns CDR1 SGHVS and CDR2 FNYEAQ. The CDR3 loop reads CASSLERGGASDTQYF. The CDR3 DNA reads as TGTGCCAGCAGCTTAGAACGGGGGGGGGCATCAGATACGCAGTATTTT.

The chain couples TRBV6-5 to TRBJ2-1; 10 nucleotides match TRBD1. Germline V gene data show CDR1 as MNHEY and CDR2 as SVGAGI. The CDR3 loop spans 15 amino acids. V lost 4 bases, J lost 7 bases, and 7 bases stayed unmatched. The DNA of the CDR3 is TGTGCCAGCAGTTCACCGGGACAGGGGTTTAATGAGCAGTTCTTC. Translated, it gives CASSSPGQGFNEQFF.

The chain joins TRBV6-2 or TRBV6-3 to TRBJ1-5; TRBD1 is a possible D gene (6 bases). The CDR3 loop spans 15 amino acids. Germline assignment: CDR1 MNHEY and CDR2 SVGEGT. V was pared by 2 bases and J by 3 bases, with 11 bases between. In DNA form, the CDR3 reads TGTGCCAGCAGTTACGCTGGGGGCGTCAATCAGCCCCAGCATTTT. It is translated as CASSYAGGVNQPQHF.